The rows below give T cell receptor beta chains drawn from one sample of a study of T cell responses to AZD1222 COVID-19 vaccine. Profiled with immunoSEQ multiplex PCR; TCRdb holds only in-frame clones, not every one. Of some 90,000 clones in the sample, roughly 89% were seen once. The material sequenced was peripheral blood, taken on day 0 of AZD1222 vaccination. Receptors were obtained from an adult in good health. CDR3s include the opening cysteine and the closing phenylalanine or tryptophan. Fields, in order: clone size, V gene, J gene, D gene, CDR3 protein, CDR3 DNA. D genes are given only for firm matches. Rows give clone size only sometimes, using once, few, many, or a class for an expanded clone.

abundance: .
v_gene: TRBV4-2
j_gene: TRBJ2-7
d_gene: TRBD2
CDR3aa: CASSQGTSGGPGEQYF
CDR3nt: TGTGCCAGCAGCCAAGGGACTAGCGGGGGGCCGGGAGAGCAGTACTTC

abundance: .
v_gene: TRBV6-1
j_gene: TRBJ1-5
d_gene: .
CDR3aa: CASSEVSRYSNQPQHF
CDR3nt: TGTGCCAGCAGTGAAGTCAGCCGTTATAGCAATCAGCCCCAGCATTTT

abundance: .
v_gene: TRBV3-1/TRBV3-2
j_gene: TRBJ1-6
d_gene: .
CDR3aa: CASSQPDRNSPLHF
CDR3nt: TGTGCCAGCAGCCAACCTGACAGAAATTCACCCCTCCACTTT

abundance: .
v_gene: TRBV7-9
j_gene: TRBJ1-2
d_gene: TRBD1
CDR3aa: CASSLAGTGVGYTF
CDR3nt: TGTGCCAGCAGCTTAGCCGGGACAGGGGTCGGCTACACCTTC

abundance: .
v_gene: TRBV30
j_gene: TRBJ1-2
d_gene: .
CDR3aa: CASSGQGTRDYGYTF
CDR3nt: TGTGCCTCCTCCGGGCAGGGGACAAGGGACTATGGCTACACCTTC

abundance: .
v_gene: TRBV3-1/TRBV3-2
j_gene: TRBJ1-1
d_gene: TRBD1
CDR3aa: CASSRQQGGTEAFF
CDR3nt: TGTGCCAGCAGCCGTCAACAGGGGGGCACTGAAGCTTTCTTT

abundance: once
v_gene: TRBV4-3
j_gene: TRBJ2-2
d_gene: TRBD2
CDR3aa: CASRQRLAGDGSGELFF
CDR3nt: TGCGCCAGCAGACAAAGACTAGCGGGGGATGGATCCGGGGAGCTGTTTTTT

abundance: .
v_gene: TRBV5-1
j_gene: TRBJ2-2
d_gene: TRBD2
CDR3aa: CASSLVSGGFGTGELFF
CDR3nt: TGCGCCAGCAGCTTGGTTAGCGGGGGTTTCGGGACCGGGGAGCTGTTTTTT

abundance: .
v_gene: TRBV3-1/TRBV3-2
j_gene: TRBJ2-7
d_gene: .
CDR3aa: CASSQGTEVYEQYF
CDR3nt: TGTGCCAGCAGCCAAGGGACAGAGGTCTACGAGCAGTACTTC

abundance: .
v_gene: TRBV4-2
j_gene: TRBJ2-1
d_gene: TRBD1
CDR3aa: CASSQEQGAGYNEQFF
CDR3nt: TGTGCCAGCAGCCAAGAGCAGGGGGCAGGATACAATGAGCAGTTCTTC

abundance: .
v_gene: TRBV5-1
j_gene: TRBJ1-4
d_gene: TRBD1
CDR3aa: CASSSGQGAVFNEKLFF
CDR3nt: TGCGCCAGCAGCTCCGGACAGGGGGCCGTATTTAATGAAAAACTGTTTTTT

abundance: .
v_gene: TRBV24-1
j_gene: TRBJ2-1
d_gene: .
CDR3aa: CATSDSPLDNEQFF
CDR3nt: TGTGCCACCAGTGATTCCCCACTAGACAATGAGCAGTTCTTC

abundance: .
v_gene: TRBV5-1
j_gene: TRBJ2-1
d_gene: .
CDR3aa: CASRGEYSSYNEQFF
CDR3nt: TGCGCCAGCAGAGGGGAATACAGCTCCTACAATGAGCAGTTCTTC

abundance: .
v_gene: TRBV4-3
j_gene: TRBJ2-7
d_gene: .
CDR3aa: CASSPGRDKTYEQYF
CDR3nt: TGCGCCAGCAGCCCTGGACGGGACAAGACCTACGAGCAGTACTTC

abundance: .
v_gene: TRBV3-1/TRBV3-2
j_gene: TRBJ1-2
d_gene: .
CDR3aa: CASSQGVDIPYGYTF
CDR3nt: TGTGCCAGCAGCCAAGGGGTTGACATCCCCTATGGCTACACCTTC